This T cell receptor beta chain came from a study of T cells in Graves' hyperthyroidism and ophthalmopathy. The CDR3 consists of 18 residues. V gave up 3 bases and J gave up 9 bases; unmatched junction bases: 20. RNA transcripts gave rise to amplified TCR beta CDR3 regions. The HTBI primer set served for first-round RT-PCR of the TCR CDR3. TCRdb fed the multiplex PCR reads into MiXCR, producing one record per CDR3 protein. The table has hundreds of thousands of distinct CDR3 sequences, 14% seen once; the top ten hold around 13%. Patients affected by ophthalmopathy presented a Clinical Activity Score of at least 3, a NOSPECS grade of at least 4, and disease duration below 3 months. Ten or more counts support this clonotype.

V gene TRBV12-3 or TRBV12-4 combines with J gene TRBJ2-1, with 7 positions matching TRBD2. This TCR derives from a woman in her 50s with Graves' ophthalmopathy. The sequenced sample was blood. The chain's CDR3 is CASSFAPLWLADGPEQFF. CDR3 DNA sequence: TGTGCCAGCAGTTTCGCCCCTCTATGGCTAGCGGATGGGCCTGAGCAGTTCTTC.